These 14 T cell receptor beta chains share one sample of origin, sequenced in a study of T cell repertoires in cytomegalovirus infection. Each CDR3 protein gets one entry after TCRdb re-called the reads with MiXCR. The sample has around 170,000 distinct CDR3 sequences, approximately 17% seen once. The sequencing input was CD8+ T cells from PBMCs. These receptors all come from a human donor in good health (CMV status not recorded). Some clones in this sample may be carry-over from other donors' samples.

The chain has TRBV28 and TRBJ1-1; D uncertain. The CDR3 runs to 15 residues. CDR1 and CDR2 (germline): MDHEN, SYDVKM. The germline V and J ends were trimmed by 5 bases and 2 bases, with 15 bases remaining between them. The CDR3 DNA reads as TGTGCCAGCAGTCCCCAATATTGGGAAAACACTGAAGCTTTCTTT. Translating it yields CASSPQYWENTEAFF.

This clonotype has more than one count but fewer than ten. This rearrangement joins TRBV7-9 to TRBJ2-2; TRBD2 agrees at 8 bases. Germline trimming cut 5 bases from V and 4 bases from J; bases unmatched to any gene: 18. CDR3 length: 19 residues. The germline V gene encodes CDR1 SEHNR and CDR2 FQNEAQ (reference sequence). CDR3 region: CASSLPRSGGNDRTGELFF. CDR3 DNA: TGTGCCAGCAGCCTTCCCCGGAGCGGGGGAAACGATCGCACCGGGGAGCTGTTTTTT.

At least ten counts were recorded for this clonotype. This chain joins TRBV7-2 and TRBJ2-3; the D is unclear. V shed 0 bases and J shed 4 bases, with 2 bases lying between them. This CDR3 spans 12 amino acids. Germline CDR1 is SGHTA and CDR2 is FQGNSA. CDR3 sequence: CASSLAPDTQYF. In nucleotides, the CDR3 is TGTGCCAGCAGCTTAGCGCCAGATACGCAGTATTTT.

The chain recombines TRBV7-6 with TRBJ2-6, with a weak D call TRBD1 (5 bases). Germline assignment: CDR1 SGHVS and CDR2 FNYEAQ. There are 16 residues in the CDR3. V gave up 8 bases and J gave up 0 bases, with 14 bases separating them. The CDR3 nucleotides read TGTGCCAGCCTTTCCGGACAAGCCTCTGGGGCCAACGTCCTGACTTTC. Translating gives CASLSGQASGANVLTF.

This clonotype was picked up a small number of times. The chain combines TRBV28 with TRBJ2-7; D tentatively reads TRBD1 or TRBD2 (5 bases each). CDR3 size: 16 residues. Trimming removed 5 bases from V and 3 bases from J, with 20 bases in between. Germline V gives CDR1 MDHEN, CDR2 SYDVKM. DNA for the CDR3: TGTGCCAGCAGTGCAGGGACCCTTAGCCTCAGCTACGAGCAGTACTTC. It specifies CASSAGTLSLSYEQYF.

This clonotype was detected only a few times. This sequence joins TRBV4-1 and TRBJ1-1; no clear D. Trimming left V 4 bases short and J 1 base short, with 10 bases between. The CDR3 extends over 14 amino acids. Germline V CDR1 and CDR2: MGHRA, YSYEKL. CDR3 DNA sequence: TGCGCCAGCAGCCTTAAACAAGAGAACACTGAAGCTTTCTTT. Residues: CASSLKQENTEAFF.

The CDR3 DNA reads TGTGCCAGCAGTTACGGTAACGCGGGATGGAGCACAGATACGCAGTATTTT. It specifies CASSYGNAGWSTDTQYF. The chain couples TRBV6-5 to TRBJ2-3, with TRBD2 as a possible D gene (6 bases). V gave up 2 bases and J gave up 0 bases, with 15 bases separating them. CDR1 MNHEY and CDR2 SVGAGI come from the germline V gene. The length of the CDR3 is 17 residues.

There are many counts of this clonotype. The J gene is TRBJ1-2, the V gene TRBV9; 11 nucleotides align to TRBD1. The CDR3 loop spans 12 amino acids. V dropped 7 bases and J dropped 5; count of bases not matched to a gene: 1. CDR1 is SGDLS, CDR2 YYNGEE, per germline. The CDR3 reads CASGQGAYGYTF. The CDR3 DNA reads TGTGCCAGCGGACAGGGGGCTTATGGCTACACCTTC. Full variable domain (remainder filled in from reference TRBV9 and TRBJ1-2): DSGVTQTPKHLITATGQRVTLRCSPRSGDLSVYWYQQSLDQGLQFLIQYYNGEERAKGNILERFSAQQFPDLHSELNLSSLELGDSALYFCASGQGAYGYTFGSGTRLTVV.

This sequence joins TRBV7-4 and TRBJ1-1; 7 bases line up with TRBD1. Per the germline V gene, CDR1 is SGHVT and CDR2 is SQSDAQ. The CDR3 has 15 amino acids. J was trimmed by 6 bases and V by 5 bases; bases with no gene match: 12. The DNA for the CDR3 is TGTGCCAGCAGCCCACGAGAGGGGGCGGGTCCTGAAGCTTTCTTT. Residues: CASSPREGAGPEAFF.

The J gene is TRBJ1-1, the V gene TRBV11-2; D call uncertain. The ends were cut back, 5 bases at V and 1 base at J, with 14 bases in the middle. This CDR3 has 15 residues. Germline CDR1 reads SGHAT; CDR2 reads FQNNGV. CDR3 residues: CASSPTRPSNTEAFF. The CDR3 DNA sequence: TGTGCCAGCAGCCCGACCCGACCGTCGAACACTGAAGCTTTCTTT.

The CDR3 spells CASSFEGGRNEQFF. CDR3 coding DNA: TGTGCCAGCAGTTTTGAGGGGGGGCGTAATGAGCAGTTCTTC. The rearrangement links TRBV28 to TRBJ2-1, with D possibly matching TRBD2 (7 bases). Between the trimmed V and J ends, which lost 3 bases and 7 bases, there was a span of 13 bases. The CDR3 sequence is 14 residues long. Germline CDR1 and CDR2: MDHEN and SYDVKM.

V and J are TRBV29-1 and TRBJ2-2; 11 bases map to TRBD2. The CDR3 is 15 amino acids. Germline trimming cut 6 bases from V and 7 bases from J; bases unmatched to any gene: 10. Germline values: CDR1 SQVTM, CDR2 ANQGSEA. CDR3 nucleotide sequence: TGCAGCGTGCCGACACTAGCGGGAGATGTCGGGGAGCTGTTTTTT. It codes for CSVPTLAGDVGELFF.

J is TRBJ2-7 and V is TRBV7-2, with D uncertain. The V end was cut by 0 bases, the J end by 2 bases, with 5 bases between. The CDR3 contains 13 residues. The germline V gene has CDR1 SGHTA and CDR2 FQGNSA. CDR3 in amino acids: CASSLAITYEQYF. DNA for the CDR3: TGTGCCAGCAGCTTAGCGATCACCTACGAGCAGTACTTC.

CDR3 sequence reads: CASSYYTDRALYF. CDR3 nucleotides: TGTGCCAGCAGTTACTACACGGACAGGGCTCTCTACTTC. The chain has TRBV6-5 and TRBJ2-5, with 8 bases lining up with TRBD1. CDR1 MNHEY and CDR2 SVGAGI come from the germline V gene. This CDR3 spans 13 amino acids. V shed 1 base, J shed 14 bases, and the junction held 9 bases outside the gene matches.